These T cell receptor beta chains were read from a single sample in a study of radiotherapy plus CTLA-4 blockade in lung cancer. Using immunoSEQ multiplex PCR, the repertoire was profiled, and TCRdb retains in-frame clones only, with some absent. The sample lists roughly 59,000 clones; around 68% were seen once. Material: peripheral blood, obtained from a patient treated with radiotherapy plus ipilimumab. All receptors derive from a human donor with non-small cell lung cancer whose response to radiotherapy plus ipilimumab could not be evaluated. The CDR3 runs from the conserved cysteine through the conserved F or W. The D gene is left open where the match is weak. Size is stated for part of the rows, as once, few or many counts, or as a class when the clone is expanded.

J,V,size,D,CDR3,DNA
TRBJ2-7,TRBV10-1,NA,TRBD2,CASSDLLAGGPSYEQYF,TGCGCCAGCAGCGACCTCCTAGCGGGGGGGCCGTCCTACGAGCAGTACTTC
TRBJ2-7,TRBV18,few,NA,CASSPPRGVYEQYF,TGTGCCAGCTCACCACCCAGGGGCGTCTACGAGCAGTACTTC
TRBJ1-2,TRBV6-5,NA,NA,CASSYISSDYGYTF,TGTGCCAGCAGTTACATTTCGTCAGACTATGGCTACACCTTC
TRBJ1-6,TRBV29-1,NA,TRBD1,CSVQTGGNSPLHF,TGCAGCGTACAGACAGGGGGTAATTCACCCCTCCACTTT
TRBJ2-2,TRBV4-3,once,TRBD2,CASSRSPSGGEGTGELFF,TGCGCCAGCAGCCGATCCCCTAGCGGGGGGGAGGGCACCGGGGAGCTGTTTTTT
TRBJ2-7,TRBV27,once,NA,CATTHRGNEQYF,TGTGCCACCACGCATCGGGGTAACGAGCAGTACTTC
TRBJ1-2,TRBV4-2,many,NA,CASSPRGVANYGYTF,TGTGCCAGCAGCCCGCGGGGGGTCGCTAACTATGGCTACACCTTC
TRBJ1-2,TRBV6-1,NA,TRBD1,CASRRRDRENYGYTF,TGTGCCAGCAGGAGGAGGGACAGGGAGAACTATGGCTACACCTTC
TRBJ2-4,TRBV11-2,NA,NA,CASSPRRGLVDIQYF,TGTGCCAGCAGCCCCCGGCGGGGACTTGTCGACATTCAGTACTTC
TRBJ1-6,TRBV6-6,NA,TRBD1,CASSLVRGPDSPLHF,TGTGCCAGCAGTTTAGTCAGGGGGCCAGATTCACCCCTCCACTTT
TRBJ2-7,TRBV4-3,NA,TRBD1,CASAADRGESYEQYF,TGCGCCAGCGCCGCAGACAGGGGCGAGTCCTACGAGCAGTACTTC
TRBJ2-1,TRBV5-4,NA,TRBD1,CASSLGDRADEQFF,TGTGCCAGCAGCTTGGGGGACAGGGCGGATGAGCAGTTCTTC
TRBJ2-7,TRBV7-3,NA,TRBD1,CASSLSYRGTVTYEQYF,TGTGCCAGCAGCTTAAGCTACAGGGGGACAGTTACCTACGAGCAGTACTTC
TRBJ2-2,TRBV5-1,NA,NA,CASSLEGVRTGELFF,TGCGCCAGCAGCTTGGAAGGGGTCCGCACCGGGGAGCTGTTTTTT
TRBJ1-1,TRBV9,NA,NA,CASSVDLNTEAFF,TGTGCCAGCAGCGTAGACTTGAACACTGAAGCTTTCTTT
TRBJ1-1,TRBV10-3,few,NA,CAGGGGEGSEAFF,TGTGCGGGGGGCGGGGGAGAGGGGTCTGAAGCTTTCTTT
TRBJ2-2,TRBV5-1,once,NA,CASSLETAHTGELFF,TGCGCCAGCAGCTTGGAAACAGCACACACCGGGGAGCTGTTTTTT
TRBJ2-3,TRBV6-1,NA,NA,CASVRDSKSTDTQYF,TGTGCCAGCGTCCGGGACTCCAAAAGCACAGATACGCAGTATTTT
TRBJ1-1,TRBV4-3,NA,TRBD1,CASSQGTGGNTEAFF,TGCGCCAGCAGCCAAGGGACAGGGGGCAACACTGAAGCTTTCTTT
TRBJ1-3,TRBV18,NA,TRBD1,CASSPDGQGTGNTIYF,TGTGCCAGCTCACCGGACGGACAGGGGACTGGAAACACCATATATTTT
TRBJ1-6,TRBV27,NA,NA,CASSLTGPDSPLHF,TGTGCCAGCAGTTTGACGGGTCCGGATTCACCCCTCCACTTT
TRBJ2-7,TRBV19,NA,NA,CASSPGLYLEGEQYF,TGTGCCAGTAGTCCGGGACTCTATCTCGAAGGTGAGCAGTACTTC
TRBJ2-3,TRBV11-2,NA,NA,CASSLDLPGYGDTQYF,TGTGCCAGCAGCTTAGATTTACCGGGGTACGGAGATACGCAGTATTTT
TRBJ2-7,TRBV28,once,NA,CASSLLYEQYF,TGTGCCAGCAGCCTCCTCTACGAGCAGTACTTC
TRBJ1-2,TRBV19,few,NA,CASSIEMGAADYGYTF,TGTGCCAGTAGTATTGAAATGGGGGCGGCTGACTATGGCTACACCTTC
TRBJ2-5,TRBV5-1,NA,TRBD2,CASSLGTSGGAPETQYF,TGCGCCAGCAGCTTGGGGACTAGCGGGGGGGCCCCCGAGACCCAGTACTTC
TRBJ2-3,TRBV7-3,once,TRBD2,CASSLSGRGTDTQYF,TGTGCCAGCAGCTTATCCGGGAGGGGCACAGATACGCAGTATTTT
TRBJ2-3,TRBV5-1,once,TRBD2,CASSFSGTSSETQYF,TGCGCCAGCAGCTTTTCCGGGACTAGCTCTGAAACGCAGTATTTT
TRBJ2-7,TRBV7-2,NA,TRBD2,CASSLVVVVGGPYEQYF,TGTGCCAGCAGCTTAGTGGTTGTTGTGGGAGGGCCCTACGAGCAGTACTTC
TRBJ1-3,TRBV30,NA,TRBD1,CAWSPPGQAARNTIYF,TGTGCCTGGAGTCCTCCGGGACAGGCGGCCAGAAACACCATATATTTT